The rows below give T cell receptor beta chains drawn from one sample of a study of OX40 agonist ivuxolimab in advanced cancers. The data were produced by immunoSEQ multiplex PCR, yet TCRdb's version contains in-frame clones alone and is incomplete. Of 65,000 to 95,000 clones listed, roughly nine tenths are singletons. The sample consisted of CD4+ or CD8+ T cells sorted from blood, taken in a trial of the OX40 agonist ivuxolimab. These receptors all come from an adult with an advanced solid tumor such as melanoma, head and neck, liver or kidney cancer. CDR3s include the opening cysteine and the closing phenylalanine or tryptophan. A D gene is named only where the DNA matches it firmly.

d_call	j_call	v_call	cdr3_nt	cdr3_aa
.	TRBJ2-1	TRBV7-2	TGTGCCAGCAGCAAATATAGCGCTAGCTCCTACAATGAGCAGTTCTTC	CASSKYSASSYNEQFF
.	TRBJ2-7	TRBV5-1	TGCGCCAGCAGCCAAGCAGCCGTAGGTGGCGAGCAGTACTTC	CASSQAAVGGEQYF
TRBD1	TRBJ2-5	TRBV28	TGTGCCAGCAGTTCCGGACAGGGAGAGACCCAGTACTTC	CASSSGQGETQYF
TRBD2	TRBJ2-1	TRBV6-4	TGTGCCAGCAGTGAGGAACTAGCGGGCTACAATGAGCAGTTCTTC	CASSEELAGYNEQFF
TRBD2	TRBJ2-5	TRBV7-9	TGTGCCAGCAGCCCAATAGGCGGGAGTGGGCAGACCCAGTACTTC	CASSPIGGSGQTQYF
TRBD2	TRBJ2-7	TRBV5-1	TGCGCCAGCAGGAGGGATGGGACTAGCTCCTACGAGCAGTACTTC	CASRRDGTSSYEQYF
.	TRBJ2-5	TRBV10-3	TGTGCCATCAGCAGCACTAGGGAGACCCAGTACTTC	CAISSTRETQYF
.	TRBJ1-2	TRBV6-5	TGTGCCAGCAGTTACGGGGGGAGAGCTAACTATGGCTACACCTTC	CASSYGGRANYGYTF
.	TRBJ2-7	TRBV6-1	TGTGCCAGCAGTGAATCGGCCCACGAGCAGTACTTC	CASSESAHEQYF
TRBD2	TRBJ2-5	TRBV6-5	TGTGCCAGCAGTTCATCCCCCCCAGCGGGAGTCGAGACCCAGTACTTC	CASSSSPPAGVETQYF
.	TRBJ2-2	TRBV5-6	TGTGCCAGCAGCCCCCCGGCGGGACCCGGGGAGCTGTTTTTT	CASSPPAGPGELFF